The 2 T cell receptor beta chains given below trace back to one sample, sequenced in a study of PD-L1 blockade in urothelial cancer. Time point denoted: peripheral blood 6 weeks after treatment start. Sequenced by immunoSEQ multiplex PCR; TCRdb stores in-frame clones only, minus some. In the table there are around 62,000 clones, 88% of which are singletons. The material was PBMCs, obtained around atezolizumab (anti-PD-L1) treatment. These receptors were collected from a man in his 60s with urothelial cancer.

The chain recombines TRBV20-1 with TRBJ2-1; unclear D gene. V lost 7 bases and J lost 3, with 7 bases in between. The CDR3 contains 11 residues. Per the germline V gene, CDR1 is DFQATT and CDR2 is SNEGSKA (reference sequence). CDR3 amino acids: CSGGNYNEQFF. CDR3 in DNA: TGCAGTGGTGGCAACTACAATGAGCAGTTCTTC.

J is TRBJ2-7 and V is TRBV18, with 7 bases fitting TRBD1. V gave up 3 bases and J gave up 2 bases; unmatched junction bases: 7. CDR1 KGHSH and CDR2 LQKENI come from the germline V gene. The CDR3 loop spans 15 amino acids. The CDR3 loop is CASSPGPTGPYEQYF. The DNA of the CDR3 is TGTGCCAGCTCACCCGGGCCGACAGGGCCCTACGAGCAGTACTTC.